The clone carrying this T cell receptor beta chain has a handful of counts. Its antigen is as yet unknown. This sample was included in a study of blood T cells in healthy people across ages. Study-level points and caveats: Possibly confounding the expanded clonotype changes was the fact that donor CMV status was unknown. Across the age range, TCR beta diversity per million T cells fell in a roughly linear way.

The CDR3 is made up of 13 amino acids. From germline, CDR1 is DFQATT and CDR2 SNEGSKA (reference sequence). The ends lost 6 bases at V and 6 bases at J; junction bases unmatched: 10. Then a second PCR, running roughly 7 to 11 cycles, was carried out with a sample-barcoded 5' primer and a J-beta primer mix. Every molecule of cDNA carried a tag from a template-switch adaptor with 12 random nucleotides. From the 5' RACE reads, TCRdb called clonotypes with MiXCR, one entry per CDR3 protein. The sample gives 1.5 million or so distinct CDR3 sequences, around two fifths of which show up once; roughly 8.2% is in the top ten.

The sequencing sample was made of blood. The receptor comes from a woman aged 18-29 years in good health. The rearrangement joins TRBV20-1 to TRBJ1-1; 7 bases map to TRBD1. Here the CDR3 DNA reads TGCAGTGCAGACGACAGGGTATTATCTGAAGCTTTCTTT. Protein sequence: CSADDRVLSEAFF.